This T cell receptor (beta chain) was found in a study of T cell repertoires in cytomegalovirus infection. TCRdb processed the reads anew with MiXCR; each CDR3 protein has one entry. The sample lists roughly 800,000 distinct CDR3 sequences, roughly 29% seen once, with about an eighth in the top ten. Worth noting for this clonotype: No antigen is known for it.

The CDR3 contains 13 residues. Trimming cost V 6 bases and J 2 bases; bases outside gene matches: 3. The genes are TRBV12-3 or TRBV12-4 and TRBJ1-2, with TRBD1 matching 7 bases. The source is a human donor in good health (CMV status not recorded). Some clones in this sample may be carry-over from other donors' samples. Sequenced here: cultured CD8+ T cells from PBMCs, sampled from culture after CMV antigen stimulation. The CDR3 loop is CASRPGQNYGYTF. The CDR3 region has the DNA TGTGCCAGCAGACCGGGACAGAACTATGGCTACACCTTC.